This T cell receptor beta chain came from a study of PD-1 blockade in classical Hodgkin lymphoma. Findings and caveats of the study: Lower baseline TCR diversity was reported for newly diagnosed patients than for healthy donors. Only CD4+ TCR diversity, not CD8+, had risen significantly by C4D1.

There are 12 residues in the CDR3. CDR1 and CDR2 from the germline V gene are ENHRY and SYGVKD. V lost 10 bases to trimming and J lost 2 bases, with 11 bases between them. The table came from immunoSEQ multiplex PCR; TCRdb's copy has only in-frame clones and leaves some out. The sample holds more than 140,000 clones, 78% seen once. Each patient's relapse followed autologous stem cell transplantation, and brentuximab vedotin exposure varied. Points on this clone: The antigen is undetermined.

V is TRBV10-3 and J is TRBJ1-2; weak D call: TRBD1 (5 bases). Sequenced here: peripheral blood mononuclear cells (PBMCs), sampled before the second cycle of nivolumab. The clonotype was recovered from a human donor with classical Hodgkin lymphoma. The CDR3 region has the DNA TGTGCCACCACCGGGACCAACTATGGCTACACCTTC. Its translation is CATTGTNYGYTF.